The rows below give T cell receptor beta chains drawn from one sample of a study of regulatory T cells in long-lasting Graves disease. TCRdb redid the calling of the multiplex PCR reads with MiXCR, one entry per CDR3 protein. The table has some 430,000 distinct CDR3 sequences, around a fifth seen once. The material sequenced was peripheral blood mononuclear cells (PBMCs), taken when the disease was refractory, from a patient treated with antithyroid drugs. The receptors were gathered from a female donor with Graves disease. CDR3s include the opening cysteine and the closing phenylalanine or tryptophan. D genes are given only for firm matches. The size entry is marked missing in some rows and otherwise reads once, few, many or a size class.

J gene | clone size | D gene | V gene | CDR3 DNA | CDR3 protein
TRBJ1-5 | few | . | TRBV5-1 | TGCGCCAGCAGCTTGGAACAGGGAGGTTCCCAGCCCCAGCATTTT | CASSLEQGGSQPQHF
TRBJ1-5 | . | . | TRBV7-2 | TGTGCCAGCAGCTCAGACAGCTACAATCAGCCCCAGCATTTT | CASSSDSYNQPQHF
TRBJ2-5 | many | . | TRBV6-5 | TGTGCCAGCAGTTACTTCTCGGGAAGAGAGACCCAGTACTTC | CASSYFSGRETQYF
TRBJ2-1 | . | TRBD1 | TRBV28 | TGTGCCAGCAGTCGCCCGGGACAGGAACTTAACAATGAGCAGTTCTTC | CASSRPGQELNNEQFF
TRBJ2-1 | few | TRBD2 | TRBV28 | TGTGCCAGCAGTTTAGTTCAGGGCGGGGGTGAGCAGTTCTTC | CASSLVQGGGEQFF
TRBJ1-1 | few | . | TRBV7-9 | TGTGCCAGCACCCCGGGACGTTCGAACACTGAAGCTTTCTTT | CASTPGRSNTEAFF
TRBJ1-1 | many | TRBD1 | TRBV2 | TGTGCCAGCAGTGAAGACAGGGGTGGGAACACTGAAGCTTTCTTT | CASSEDRGGNTEAFF
TRBJ1-5 | few | . | TRBV28 | TGTGCCAGCAGTTTAGTAGGGGGGGGGGGCAATCAGCCCCAGCATTTT | CASSLVGGGGNQPQHF
TRBJ2-7 | many | . | TRBV28 | TGTGCCAGCAGTTTGTACAGGACAGACTACGAGCAGTACTTC | CASSLYRTDYEQYF
TRBJ2-1 | . | . | TRBV28 | TGTGCCAGCAGTCCCCCCAGCAGACCCGGTGAGCAGTTCTTC | CASSPPSRPGEQFF
TRBJ2-4 | few | . | TRBV19 | TGTGCCAGTAACAATAGCCCACTTCTAGCCAAAAACATTCAGTACTTC | CASNNSPLLAKNIQYF
TRBJ2-7 | many | . | TRBV28 | TGTGCCAGCAGTTTATTGATGGACTCCTACGAGCAGTACTTC | CASSLLMDSYEQYF
TRBJ2-7 | few | . | TRBV9 | TGTGCCAGCAGCGTAGCGGTGGGTAGCGAGCAGTACTTC | CASSVAVGSEQYF
TRBJ2-7 | . | TRBD2 | TRBV30 | TGTGCCTGGAGTATCGGACTAGCGGGGGGGACTCCCTACGAGCAGTACTTC | CAWSIGLAGGTPYEQYF
TRBJ2-2 | . | TRBD1 | TRBV7-9 | TGTGCCAGCAGAGTGACTCCCGGGACAGGAAACACCGGGGAGCTGTTTTTT | CASRVTPGTGNTGELFF
TRBJ1-3 | few | . | TRBV5-1 | TGCGCCAGCAGCGTGGCAGGATCTGGAAACACCATATATTTT | CASSVAGSGNTIYF
TRBJ1-2 | many | . | TRBV6-1 | TGTGCCAGCAGTGAACAGGGATTGGTAGGCTACACCTTC | CASSEQGLVGYTF
TRBJ1-2 | few | TRBD1 | TRBV7-2 | TGTGCCAGCAGCCCGACGGAATGGACAGGGCTACGTTTGGGCTACACCTTC | CASSPTEWTGLRLGYTF
TRBJ1-2 | many | TRBD1 | TRBV28 | TGTGCCAGCAGACCCGGTGGGACAGGGAACTATGGCTACACCTTC | CASRPGGTGNYGYTF
TRBJ2-7 | many | TRBD2 | TRBV27 | TGTGCCAGCAGTCCTAGTGCGGGAGGAGGGTACGAGCAGTACTTC | CASSPSAGGGYEQYF
TRBJ1-2 | many | . | TRBV28 | TGTGCCAGCAGTTTTACGGAGGGCTACACCTTC | CASSFTEGYTF
TRBJ1-2 | . | . | TRBV27 | TGTGCCAGCTCATCAGGTCTCGGGGCGTACTATGGCTACACCTTC | CASSSGLGAYYGYTF
TRBJ2-4 | many | . | TRBV11-2 | TGTGCCAGCAGCTTTTCCCATGGCATTCAGTACTTC | CASSFSHGIQYF
TRBJ1-2 | many | . | TRBV12-3/TRBV12-4 | TGTGCCAGCAGTTCCTCGACAGTAAACTATGGCTACACCTTC | CASSSSTVNYGYTF
TRBJ1-1 | many | . | TRBV25-1 | TGTGCCAGCGCTTCGGCGGTTGGCACTGAAGCTTTCTTT | CASASAVGTEAFF
TRBJ2-2 | few | . | TRBV28 | TGTGCCAGCAGTTTAACGAAGGAGGGGGGGGTGGAGCTGTTTTTT | CASSLTKEGGVELFF
TRBJ2-3 | . | TRBD1 | TRBV11-2 | TGTGCCAGCAGCTTAGCGCTAGGGACAGGCCGCACAGATACGCAGTATTTT | CASSLALGTGRTDTQYF
TRBJ1-1 | . | TRBD1 | TRBV4-3 | TGCGCCAGCAGCCAGTGGACAGGGAAGGACACTGAAGCTTTCTTT | CASSQWTGKDTEAFF
TRBJ1-2 | few | TRBD1 | TRBV7-9 | TGTGCCAGCAGCTTACAGGGGGATAAACTCTATGGCTACACCTTC | CASSLQGDKLYGYTF
TRBJ2-1 | few | . | TRBV13 | TGTGCCAGCAGCTTGGGGGCCAGGACTGAGCAGTTCTTC | CASSLGARTEQFF
TRBJ1-5 | many | . | TRBV28 | TGTGCCAGCAGTTTATCGGGGCTCGGTCAGCCCCAGCATTTT | CASSLSGLGQPQHF
TRBJ2-7 | . | . | TRBV4-1 | TGCGCCAGCAGCCCCCCGGGGTACTCGGCTGGCGAGCAGTACTTC | CASSPPGYSAGEQYF
TRBJ2-5 | many | . | TRBV28 | TGTGCCAGCATACGGGGGTCGGGGGAGACCCAGTACTTC | CASIRGSGETQYF
TRBJ2-2 | . | TRBD2 | TRBV7-2 | TGTGCCAGCAGCTTGGTTAGCGGGAGCTCCGGGGAGCTGTTTTTT | CASSLVSGSSGELFF
TRBJ2-7 | . | TRBD1 | TRBV5-1 | TGCGCCAGCAGCGAGGGGACAGGGTCCCTCTACGAGCAGTACTTC | CASSEGTGSLYEQYF
TRBJ2-5 | . | . | TRBV20-1 | TGCAGTGCTAGACTTCCCCAAGAGACCCAGTACTTC | CSARLPQETQYF
TRBJ1-6 | many | . | TRBV11-2 | TGTGCCAGCAGCCTCCAGGGGAAGAGCTCCTATAATTCACCCCTCCACTTT | CASSLQGKSSYNSPLHF
TRBJ1-4 | many | . | TRBV6-2/TRBV6-3 | TGTGCCAGCAGTACCAGACGGGGAGGAACTAATGAAAAACTGTTTTTT | CASSTRRGGTNEKLFF
TRBJ1-2 | . | . | TRBV28 | TGTGCCGGCAGTTTCCGTAACTATGGCTACACCTTC | CAGSFRNYGYTF
TRBJ2-7 | few | . | TRBV10-3 | TGTGCCATTCGGACCTTGTACGAGCAGTACTTC | CAIRTLYEQYF
TRBJ2-5 | many | TRBD1 | TRBV20-1 | TGCAGTGCGAATCGCCGGGACAGTCGTTCACAAGAGACCCAGTACTTC | CSANRRDSRSQETQYF
TRBJ2-1 | few | . | TRBV24-1 | TGTGCCACCAGTGGGTTGAGCTCCTACAATGAGCAGTTCTTC | CATSGLSSYNEQFF
TRBJ2-7 | few | . | TRBV19 | TGTGCCAGTAGTCCAACCCCGGTCCCTCCCTACGAGCAGTACTTC | CASSPTPVPPYEQYF
TRBJ2-5 | . | . | TRBV4-1 | TGCGCCAGCAGCCAAGATCCGGGGTTTGAGACCCAGTACTTC | CASSQDPGFETQYF
TRBJ1-2 | few | TRBD1 | TRBV13 | TGTGCCAGCAGCCAGTGGACAGGTTGGGGCTACACCTTC | CASSQWTGWGYTF
TRBJ2-5 | many | TRBD2 | TRBV14 | TGTGCCAGCAGCCAAGCGGGATCGGGAGGGAAAGAGACCCAGTACTTC | CASSQAGSGGKETQYF
TRBJ1-1 | many | . | TRBV7-9 | TGTGCCAGCAGAGAACAGGACACTGAAGCTTTCTTT | CASREQDTEAFF
TRBJ2-4 | few | . | TRBV28 | TGTGCCAGCAGTTTATTTGGTGGGCAGGGAAAAGACATTCAGTACTTC | CASSLFGGQGKDIQYF
TRBJ2-4 | few | TRBD2 | TRBV6-5 | TGTGCCAGCAGTTACTCGCCGCGGGAGGTCCTACAACGCAACATTCAGTACTTC | CASSYSPREVLQRNIQYF
TRBJ2-7 | . | . | TRBV27 | TGTGCCAGCAGTTTAGGGGGATACTTGGGATACGAGCAGCACTTC | CASSLGGYLGYEQHF
TRBJ1-2 | few | . | TRBV5-6 | TGTGCCAGCAGCTCTTATAAGCAGGGAGGTCACTATGGCTACACCTTC | CASSSYKQGGHYGYTF
TRBJ1-2 | many | TRBD1 | TRBV10-3 | TGTGCCATCAGTGAGGTCGTTCGGGACAGACCTTACACCTTC | CAISEVVRDRPYTF
TRBJ2-2 | many | TRBD2 | TRBV12-3/TRBV12-4 | TGTGCCAGCAGTTCTACTAGCGGGGTCCGGCCCGGGGAGCTGTTTTTT | CASSSTSGVRPGELFF
TRBJ2-7 | many | . | TRBV5-1 | TGCGCCAGCAGCTTGGACAGGGGAGGGCAGTACTTC | CASSLDRGGQYF